This T cell receptor beta chain was sequenced during a study of blood T cell repertoires in COVID-19 (dated by TCRdb to the early 2020s). Turning to the overall study: Samples from collaborators originated in the United States, Italy and Spain and spanned both the acute and convalescent phases of COVID-19. HLA class I and class II types, where available, came from metadata supplied by the sample provider rather than from assay-based typing. The samples were drawn from the first 160 participants of the ongoing ImmuneRACE study and from more than 1,000 subjects provided by 6 global collaborators. Subjects who had been exposed to COVID-19, were actively infected with it, or had recovered from it provided the deeply sampled blood TCRbeta repertoires that made up the dataset. Sample metadata almost always included a de-identified subject ID, COVID-19 status, age in years and sex. The prospective study material was composed of cDNA or gDNA derived from T cells, B-cell-depleted T cells, or PBMCs. The repertoires were released in a freely available public database meant as a resource for research on the immune response to SARS-CoV-2. The paper's findings and limits, for the study overall: The quantity of clinical and demographic metadata differed by source and by participant and was supplied without curation.

TCRbeta CDR3 regions were amplified from genomic DNA by means of the immunoSEQ Assay, a bias-controlled multiplex PCR. The authors processed their data as follows. Nucleated cell counts per sample were estimated from amplification of reference gene primers within the assay. To quantify the absolute abundance of each unique TCRbeta CDR3 rearrangement, sequence reads were collapsed and filtered. For each sample, productive Simpson clonality was calculated by taking the square root of Simpson's diversity index across productive rearrangements. In TCRdb, the immuneACCESS table is reduced to in-frame sequences with V and J assigned. These tables do not hold every clone; where another copy was compared, an unresolved V gene accounts for under half, and the others remain unexplained. The V and J calls and clone size were taken over from that table, and D and trimming were inferred from the DNA. The sample table contains 250,000 to 350,000 clones; only one count was recorded for about 90% of them. The ten largest account for around 4.4% of the sample.

Enrolling through a virtual design, the prospective study's participants ranged in age from roughly 18 to 90 years and lived across 24 United States geographic areas. To assign participants to cohorts, the prospective study relied on clinical history that participants themselves reported in a screening survey and a study questionnaire. Mobile phlebotomists in the prospective study collected whole blood, serum and a nasopharyngeal or oropharyngeal swab from every participant. Participants in the prospective study had the option to provide additional blood draws and questionnaires over an approximately 2-month period. Before DNA extraction, prospective study blood samples were shipped either frozen or at room temperature. V and J are trimmed by 0 bases and 5 bases, and the gene matches miss 1 base of the junction. The CDR3 covers 15 residues, taking in both the cysteine and the phenylalanine. Only CDR3 DNA remains: 45 bases, in frame from the first base. Taken from the germline V gene, the CDR1 and CDR2 loops are LGHNA and YNFKEQ.

In this sample, this clone turned up many times. No antigen is known for it. Per-base quality was not reported, and no clone a single base away is much larger than it. Sequences were obtained from PBMCs or T cells enriched from blood (not recorded which). The TCR was taken from a woman aged 18-35 years with acute COVID-19. Recombination connected TRBV4-2 to TRBJ1-5, with 10 middle bases fitting TRBD1. The encoded CDR3 is CASSQEGTGDQPQHF. The nucleotide sequence reads TGTGCCAGCAGCCAAGAGGGGACAGGGGATCAGCCCCAGCATTTT.